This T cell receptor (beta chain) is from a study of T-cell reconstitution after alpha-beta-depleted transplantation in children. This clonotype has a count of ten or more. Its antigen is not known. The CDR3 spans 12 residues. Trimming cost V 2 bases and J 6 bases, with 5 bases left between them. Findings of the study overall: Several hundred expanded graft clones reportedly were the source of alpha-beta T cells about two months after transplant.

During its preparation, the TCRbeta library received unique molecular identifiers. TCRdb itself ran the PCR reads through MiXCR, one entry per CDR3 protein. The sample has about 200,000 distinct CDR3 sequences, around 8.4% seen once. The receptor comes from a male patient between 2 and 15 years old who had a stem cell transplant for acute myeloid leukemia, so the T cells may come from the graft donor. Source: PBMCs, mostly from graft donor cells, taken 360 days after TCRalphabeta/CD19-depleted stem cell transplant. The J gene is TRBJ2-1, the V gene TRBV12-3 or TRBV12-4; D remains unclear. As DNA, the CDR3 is TGTGCCAGCAGTTTATTGGGCAATGAGCAGTTCTTC. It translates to CASSLLGNEQFF.